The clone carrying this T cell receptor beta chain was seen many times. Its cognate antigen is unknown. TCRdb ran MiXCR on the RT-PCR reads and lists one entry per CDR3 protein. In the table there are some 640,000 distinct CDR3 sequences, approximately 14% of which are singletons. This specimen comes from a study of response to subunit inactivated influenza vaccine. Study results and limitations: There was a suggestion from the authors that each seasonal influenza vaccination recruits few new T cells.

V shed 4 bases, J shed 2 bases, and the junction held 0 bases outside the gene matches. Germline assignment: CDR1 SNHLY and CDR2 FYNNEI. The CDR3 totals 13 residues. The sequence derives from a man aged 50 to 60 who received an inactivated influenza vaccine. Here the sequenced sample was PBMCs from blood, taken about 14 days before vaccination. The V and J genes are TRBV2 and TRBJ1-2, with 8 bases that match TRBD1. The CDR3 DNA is TGTGCCAGCAGTGGACAGGGGAACTATGGCTACACCTTC. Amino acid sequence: CASSGQGNYGYTF.